These T cell receptor beta chains were read from a single sample in a study of shared clonotypes between healthy human individuals. This table comes from immunoSEQ multiplex PCR, and its TCRdb copy is limited to in-frame clones, with some not included. The sample has about 2 million clones, approximately 95% seen once. The sample was naive CD4+ T cells sorted from blood. The receptors come from a man aged 18 to 29 in good health. Both conserved end residues are part of each CDR3. The D gene is left open where the match is weak. Expanded clones get a size class; other rows say once, few or many, or leave the size out.

v_gene: TRBV5-1; abundance: -; j_gene: TRBJ2-7; d_gene: -; CDR3nt: TGCGCCAGCAAGGAGGGCTCCTACGAGCAGTACTTC; CDR3aa: CASKEGSYEQYF
v_gene: TRBV28; abundance: -; j_gene: TRBJ2-3; d_gene: TRBD2; CDR3nt: TGTGCCAGCAGAATTTCGACTAGCGGTCCTAGCACAGATACGCAGTATTTT; CDR3aa: CASRISTSGPSTDTQYF
v_gene: TRBV30; abundance: -; j_gene: TRBJ2-7; d_gene: TRBD2; CDR3nt: TGTGCCTGGGCCGGGACTAGTTACGAGCAGTACTTC; CDR3aa: CAWAGTSYEQYF
v_gene: TRBV30; abundance: -; j_gene: TRBJ2-7; d_gene: -; CDR3nt: TGTGCCTGGACTGGACTACTCCTGGGCGAGCAGTACTTC; CDR3aa: CAWTGLLLGEQYF
v_gene: TRBV6-5; abundance: -; j_gene: TRBJ1-5; d_gene: -; CDR3nt: TGTGCCAGCAGAGAAGGGATCAATCAGCCCCAGCATTTT; CDR3aa: CASREGINQPQHF
v_gene: TRBV2; abundance: -; j_gene: TRBJ2-5; d_gene: -; CDR3nt: TGTGCCAGCAGTAGAGAGACCCAGTACTTC; CDR3aa: CASSRETQYF
v_gene: TRBV28; abundance: -; j_gene: TRBJ2-1; d_gene: TRBD2; CDR3nt: TGTGCCAGCAGTGGACATCCGACTAGCGTAACGAGCTCCTACAATGAGCAGTTCTTC; CDR3aa: CASSGHPTSVTSSYNEQFF
v_gene: TRBV5-1; abundance: -; j_gene: TRBJ2-2; d_gene: -; CDR3nt: TGCGCCAGCAGCATAATGGGATCGGGAACCGGGGAGCTGTTTTTT; CDR3aa: CASSIMGSGTGELFF
v_gene: TRBV5-4; abundance: -; j_gene: TRBJ1-2; d_gene: -; CDR3nt: TGTGCCAGCAGCACCGACGGTAACTATGGCTACACCTTC; CDR3aa: CASSTDGNYGYTF
v_gene: TRBV6-1; abundance: -; j_gene: TRBJ1-2; d_gene: -; CDR3nt: TGTGCCAGCACCGCCTTGGAGGGTAGTGGCTACACCTTC; CDR3aa: CASTALEGSGYTF
v_gene: TRBV9; abundance: -; j_gene: TRBJ2-5; d_gene: -; CDR3nt: TGTGCCAGCAGCGTTCCAGGGGCAGAGACCCAGTACTTC; CDR3aa: CASSVPGAETQYF
v_gene: TRBV12-5; abundance: -; j_gene: TRBJ2-3; d_gene: -; CDR3nt: TGTGCTAGTGACCAGGGACTGAGCACAGATACGCAGTATTTT; CDR3aa: CASDQGLSTDTQYF
v_gene: TRBV2; abundance: -; j_gene: TRBJ2-7; d_gene: TRBD2; CDR3nt: TGTGCCAGCGGGTCAGCGGGGGGGAACTACGAGCAGTACTTC; CDR3aa: CASGSAGGNYEQYF
v_gene: TRBV5-5; abundance: -; j_gene: TRBJ2-1; d_gene: -; CDR3nt: TGTGCCAGCAGCCAGTCGAGGCGGGCCTCGGGGGTTGAGCAGTTCTTC; CDR3aa: CASSQSRRASGVEQFF
v_gene: TRBV7-2; abundance: -; j_gene: TRBJ2-2; d_gene: -; CDR3nt: TGTGCCAGCAGCTTGGGACAGAACACCGGGGAGCTGTTTTTT; CDR3aa: CASSLGQNTGELFF
v_gene: TRBV19; abundance: -; j_gene: TRBJ1-2; d_gene: -; CDR3nt: TGTGCCAGTAGGCTGACAGGATATGGCTACACCTTC; CDR3aa: CASRLTGYGYTF
v_gene: TRBV6-1; abundance: -; j_gene: TRBJ1-3; d_gene: -; CDR3nt: TGTGCCAGCAGTGAGCACAGGGCCTGGGACACCATATATTTT; CDR3aa: CASSEHRAWDTIYF
v_gene: TRBV5-1; abundance: -; j_gene: TRBJ2-2; d_gene: -; CDR3nt: TGCGCCAGCAGCCCGGGGCAGGAAGGCACCGGGGAGCTGTTTTTT; CDR3aa: CASSPGQEGTGELFF
v_gene: TRBV9; abundance: -; j_gene: TRBJ2-1; d_gene: TRBD2; CDR3nt: TGTGCCAGCAGAGCCGGGACTAGCGGGACCGATGAGCAGTTCTTC; CDR3aa: CASRAGTSGTDEQFF
v_gene: TRBV6-5; abundance: once; j_gene: TRBJ2-5; d_gene: TRBD2; CDR3nt: TGTGCCAGCGGGAGGGGTGCGGAGACCCAGTACTTC; CDR3aa: CASGRGAETQYF
v_gene: TRBV4-3; abundance: -; j_gene: TRBJ2-1; d_gene: -; CDR3nt: TGCGCCAGCAGCCAACGCGCCGGAGAGGAGCAGTTCTTC; CDR3aa: CASSQRAGEEQFF
v_gene: TRBV6-5; abundance: few; j_gene: TRBJ2-1; d_gene: TRBD2; CDR3nt: TGTGCCAGCAGAGGGACTAGCCTTAATGAGCAGTTCTTC; CDR3aa: CASRGTSLNEQFF
v_gene: TRBV30; abundance: -; j_gene: TRBJ1-2; d_gene: -; CDR3nt: TGTGCCTGGAGTCAGCAGGGAAACTATGGCTACACCTTC; CDR3aa: CAWSQQGNYGYTF
v_gene: TRBV4-1; abundance: -; j_gene: TRBJ1-6; d_gene: -; CDR3nt: TGCGCCAGCAGCCAAGATAGCAACACTGGGACTTCACCCCTCCACTTT; CDR3aa: CASSQDSNTGTSPLHF
v_gene: TRBV10-2; abundance: -; j_gene: TRBJ2-5; d_gene: -; CDR3nt: TGCGCCAGCAAGGCGTCAGAGACCCAGTACTTC; CDR3aa: CASKASETQYF
v_gene: TRBV7-9; abundance: -; j_gene: TRBJ1-3; d_gene: -; CDR3nt: TGTGCCAGCAGCGTACCATTCTCTGGAAACACCATATATTTT; CDR3aa: CASSVPFSGNTIYF
v_gene: TRBV7-2; abundance: -; j_gene: TRBJ2-7; d_gene: -; CDR3nt: TGTGCCAGCAGCTTCGGCAGAACGAGCTCCTACGAGCAGTACTTC; CDR3aa: CASSFGRTSSYEQYF
v_gene: TRBV5-1; abundance: -; j_gene: TRBJ2-1; d_gene: -; CDR3nt: TGCGCCAGCAGCTTGGATACGGGCAGCTCCTACAATGAGCAGTTCTTC; CDR3aa: CASSLDTGSSYNEQFF
v_gene: TRBV21-1; abundance: -; j_gene: TRBJ2-5; d_gene: -; CDR3nt: TGTGCCAGCAGCAACGTTAAAGCGAACAGGACGATGTACCAAGAGACCCAGTACTTC; CDR3aa: CASSNVKANRTMYQETQYF
v_gene: TRBV7-9; abundance: -; j_gene: TRBJ2-2; d_gene: TRBD1; CDR3nt: TGTGCCAGCAGCCTCAGACAGGGTATAATAACCGGGGAGCTGTTTTTT; CDR3aa: CASSLRQGIITGELFF
v_gene: TRBV15; abundance: -; j_gene: TRBJ1-3; d_gene: -; CDR3nt: TGTGCCACCAGCGTCCAACCAAACACCATATATTTT; CDR3aa: CATSVQPNTIYF
v_gene: TRBV6-5; abundance: -; j_gene: TRBJ2-7; d_gene: TRBD1; CDR3nt: TGTGCCAGCAGGGACCGGGACAGCATCTACGAGCAGTACTTC; CDR3aa: CASRDRDSIYEQYF
v_gene: TRBV2; abundance: once; j_gene: TRBJ2-1; d_gene: TRBD2; CDR3nt: TGTGCCAGCAGAGGGGGACTAGCGAACTCCTACAATGAGCAGTTCTTC; CDR3aa: CASRGGLANSYNEQFF
v_gene: TRBV7-2; abundance: once; j_gene: TRBJ2-1; d_gene: -; CDR3nt: TGTGCCAGCAGCTTAGTGGGGGGAAGCTCCTACAATGAGCAGTTCTTC; CDR3aa: CASSLVGGSSYNEQFF
v_gene: TRBV6-6; abundance: -; j_gene: TRBJ2-7; d_gene: -; CDR3nt: TGTGCCAGCAGTCTACCCGGGTCCTACGAGCAGTACTTC; CDR3aa: CASSLPGSYEQYF
v_gene: TRBV6-5; abundance: -; j_gene: TRBJ1-2; d_gene: TRBD1; CDR3nt: TGTGCCAGCAAGATGACAGGGAACTATGGCTACACCTTC; CDR3aa: CASKMTGNYGYTF
v_gene: TRBV6-6; abundance: -; j_gene: TRBJ1-4; d_gene: -; CDR3nt: TGTGCCAGCAGTGCCCGAGGGCGGAATGAAAAACTGTTTTTT; CDR3aa: CASSARGRNEKLFF
v_gene: TRBV7-9; abundance: -; j_gene: TRBJ2-5; d_gene: -; CDR3nt: TGTGCCAGCAGCTTGGGGACCGGGACTCAAGAGACCCAGTACTTC; CDR3aa: CASSLGTGTQETQYF
v_gene: TRBV2; abundance: -; j_gene: TRBJ2-7; d_gene: TRBD1; CDR3nt: TGTGCCAGCAGTGAGGACAGGGGGCTGGACGAGCAGTACTTC; CDR3aa: CASSEDRGLDEQYF
v_gene: TRBV5-4; abundance: -; j_gene: TRBJ2-7; d_gene: -; CDR3nt: TGTGCCAGCAGCTTGATACAGGGCGACGAGCAGTACTTC; CDR3aa: CASSLIQGDEQYF
v_gene: TRBV15; abundance: -; j_gene: TRBJ1-1; d_gene: -; CDR3nt: TGTGCCACCAGCAGAGATTCTGGAGGGACCGAAACTCTCTTT; CDR3aa: CATSRDSGGTETLF
v_gene: TRBV5-6; abundance: -; j_gene: TRBJ2-6; d_gene: -; CDR3nt: TGTGCCAGCAGCTTGCCGGGTGACTCTGGGGCCAACGTCCTGACTTTC; CDR3aa: CASSLPGDSGANVLTF
v_gene: TRBV29-1; abundance: -; j_gene: TRBJ2-1; d_gene: -; CDR3nt: TGCAGCGTAGGGTGGAGCTCCTACAATGAGCAGTTCTTC; CDR3aa: CSVGWSSYNEQFF
v_gene: TRBV19; abundance: -; j_gene: TRBJ2-7; d_gene: TRBD1; CDR3nt: TGTGCCAGTAGTAAAACGGGACAGGGGGGCTACGAGCAGTACTTC; CDR3aa: CASSKTGQGGYEQYF
v_gene: TRBV6-6; abundance: -; j_gene: TRBJ2-7; d_gene: TRBD1; CDR3nt: TGTGCCAGCAGTTACACGGGACAGGCCCACGAGCAGTACTTC; CDR3aa: CASSYTGQAHEQYF